This passage covers 21 T cell receptor beta chains from one sample sequenced in a study of T cell responses to AZD1222 COVID-19 vaccine. The table came from immunoSEQ multiplex PCR; TCRdb's copy has only in-frame clones and leaves some out. The data show roughly 100,000 clones, more than 85% seen once. Source: peripheral blood, taken on day 0 of AZD1222 vaccination. The origin of the receptors is an adult in good health.

V gene TRBV28 combines with J gene TRBJ1-5; D is undetermined. Per germline, CDR1 MDHEN and CDR2 SYDVKM. This CDR3 is built from 14 residues. V was cut by 2 bases and J by 6 bases, with 11 bases left in between. The CDR3: CASSLGQATQPQHF. CDR3 bases: TGTGCCAGCAGTTTAGGGCAGGCGACTCAGCCCCAGCATTTT. Looking up the rest from reference TRBV28 and TRBJ1-5 gives the full variable domain: DVKVTQSSRYLVKRTGEKVFLECVQDMDHENMFWYRQDPGLGLRLIYFSYDVKMKEKGDIPEGYSVSREKKERFSLILESASTNQTSMYLCASSLGQATQPQHFGDGTRLSIL.

The chain has TRBV3-1 (or the pseudogene TRBV3-2) and TRBJ2-2, with a possible D match to TRBD2 (7 bases). Between the trimmed V and J ends, which lost 2 bases and 1 base, there was a span of 17 bases. Germline CDR1 reads LGHDT; CDR2 reads YNNKEL (reference sequence). The CDR3 contains 18 residues. The CDR3 reads CASSQTPVGGGNTGELFF. The DNA for the CDR3 is TGTGCCAGCAGCCAAACCCCGGTGGGAGGGGGGAACACCGGGGAGCTGTTTTTT.

V usage is TRBV6-4 and J usage is TRBJ2-7; D is perhaps TRBD1 or TRBD2 (5 bases each). Germline assignment: CDR1 MRHNA and CDR2 SNTAGT. V was shortened by 6 bases and J by 0 bases, with 15 bases between the two germline ends. The CDR3 has 15 amino acids. This CDR3 is CASSPGTASSYEQYF. The DNA for the CDR3 is TGTGCCAGCAGCCCCGGGACGGCTAGCTCCTACGAGCAGTACTTC.

This clone was seen just once. The chain combines TRBV24-1 with TRBJ1-2; no firm D call. CDR1 and CDR2 (germline): KGHDR, SFDVKD. The ends were cut back, 3 bases at V and 8 bases at J, with 9 bases in the middle. The CDR3 runs 12 residues. This CDR3 reads CATSDPPGGYTF. The CDR3, as DNA: TGTGCCACCAGTGATCCCCCGGGGGGCTACACCTTC.

The chain joins TRBV2 to TRBJ1-1; D is uncertain. CDR1 is SNHLY and CDR2 is FYNNEI in the germline V gene. This CDR3 has 12 residues. The CDR3 nucleotides are TGTGCTCGCCAGGAGGCGGGGTGGGCTGCTTTCTTT. Translation: CARQEAGWAAFF.

V usage is TRBV4-1 and J usage is TRBJ2-3, with 11 bases fitting TRBD2. CDR3 length: 16 amino acids. CDR1 is MGHRA, CDR2 YSYEKL, per germline. V shed 1 base, J shed 8 bases, and the junction held 8 bases outside the gene matches. The CDR3 DNA reads as TGCGCCAGCAGCCAAGTTTTAGCGGGGGGGCTGGGTACGCAGTATTTT. This gives the protein CASSQVLAGGLGTQYF.

CDR3 amino acids: CSGGTGVTGELFF. CDR3 nucleotide sequence: TGCAGCGGGGGAACAGGAGTCACCGGGGAGCTGTTTTTT. This chain uses TRBV29-1 with TRBJ2-2; D is possibly TRBD1 (5 bases). This CDR3 region has 13 residues. CDR1 is SQVTM and CDR2 is ANQGSEA in the germline V gene. Trimming left V 7 bases short and J 4 bases short, with 13 bases between.

This chain uses TRBV30 with TRBJ2-1; unclear D gene. Germline CDR1 and CDR2: GTSNPN and SVGIG (reference sequence). The CDR3 totals 14 residues. The germline V and J ends were trimmed by 8 bases and 0 bases, with 14 bases remaining between them. The chain's CDR3 is CARAQVNSYNEQFF. The CDR3 DNA sequence: TGTGCCCGAGCCCAGGTCAACTCCTACAATGAGCAGTTCTTC.

This clone was seen just once. Other DNA sequences in the sample encode the same CDR3. The J gene is TRBJ2-1, the V gene TRBV3-1 (or the pseudogene TRBV3-2); D possibly uses TRBD1 or TRBD2 (5 bases each). The germline V gene encodes CDR1 LGHDT and CDR2 YNNKEL (reference sequence). Trimming stripped 1 base from V and 4 bases from J, with 11 bases between. CDR3 size: 15 residues. As DNA, the CDR3 is TGTGCCAGCAGCCAAGGAGGGGAGCCTTACAATGAGCAGTTCTTC. Amino acids: CASSQGGEPYNEQFF.

The chain is built from TRBV9 and TRBJ2-3; D perhaps matches TRBD2 (6 bases). Germline CDR1 reads SGDLS; CDR2 reads YYNGEE. V was shortened by 6 bases and J by 2 bases, with 13 bases between the two germline ends. The CDR3 loop spans 14 amino acids. The DNA for the CDR3 is TGTGCCAGCACCCCTAGCGCAACCACAGATACGCAGTATTTT. Translation gives CASTPSATTDTQYF.

This chain uses TRBV18 with TRBJ2-2; 7 bases map to TRBD1. Per the germline V gene, CDR1 is KGHSH and CDR2 is LQKENI. The CDR3 has 16 residues. J gave up 1 base and V 3 bases, and 5 bases lay outside the gene matches. CDR3 sequence: CASSPRDSLNTGELFF. CDR3 bases: TGTGCCAGCTCACCCCGGGACAGCCTGAACACCGGGGAGCTGTTTTTT.

In DNA, the CDR3 is TGTGCCAGCAGTCGGGACAGGGGACCTAACTATGGCTACACCTTC. This gives the protein CASSRDRGPNYGYTF. This chain joins TRBV2 and TRBJ1-2; 10 bases fit TRBD1. This CDR3 has 15 residues. The germline gives CDR1 SNHLY, CDR2 FYNNEI. Trimming at V came to 5 bases and at J to 0 bases, leaving 3 bases not matched to a gene.

The chain is built from TRBV19 and TRBJ1-5; TRBD1 aligns across 10 bases. The CDR3 extends over 15 amino acids. Germline CDR1 and CDR2: LNHDA and SQIVND (reference sequence). The ends lost 7 bases at V and 7 bases at J; junction bases unmatched: 10. CDR3 coding DNA: TGTGCCAGTACCCCGGACAGGGGGAGAGGCCAGCCCCAGCATTTT. As protein: CASTPDRGRGQPQHF.

This clone was detected only once. The chain couples TRBV5-1 to TRBJ2-2, with D possibly being TRBD2 (5 bases). The V gene's germline CDR1 is SGHRS and CDR2 YFSETQ. The CDR3 spans 13 residues. Trimming pared 4 bases from V and 5 bases from J, leaving 9 bases between. The CDR3 region is CASSPGWTGELFF. CDR3 DNA sequence: TGCGCCAGCAGCCCGGGGTGGACCGGGGAGCTGTTTTTT. The complete variable domain, with remaining parts taken from reference TRBV5-1 and TRBJ2-2, reads KAGVTQTPRYLIKTRGQQVTLSCSPISGHRSVSWYQQTPGQGLQFLFEYFSETQRNKGNFPGRFSGRQFSNSRSEMNVSTLELGDSALYLCASSPGWTGELFFGEGSRLTVL.

The chain uses TRBV7-9 and TRBJ2-1; 10 bases are a match to TRBD1. The V gene's germline CDR1 is SEHNR and CDR2 FQNEAQ (reference sequence). This CDR3 region has 16 residues. Trimming removed 3 bases from V and 8 bases from J; junction bases left unmatched: 10. DNA of the CDR3: TGTGCCAGCAGCTTTATCGGGACAGGGGAGGGTTATGAGCAGTTCTTC. Residues: CASSFIGTGEGYEQFF.

The CDR3 protein is CASSLRLAGLTDTQYF. Here the CDR3 DNA reads TGTGCCAGCAGCTTGAGATTAGCGGGGCTCACAGATACGCAGTATTTT. V is TRBV5-4 and J is TRBJ2-3; 8 nucleotides line up with TRBD2. The CDR3 has 16 residues. J lost 2 bases, V lost 1 base, and 6 bases had no gene match. Germline V CDR1 and CDR2: SGHNT, YYREEE (reference sequence).

The V and J genes are TRBV9 and TRBJ1-1; D gene unclear. The V end lost 0 bases, the J end lost 1 base, and 10 bases lay between the germline ends. Germline CDR1 and CDR2: SGDLS and YYNGEE. CDR3 size: 15 residues. CDR3 nucleotide sequence: TGTGCCAGCAGCGTAGTCCCAGCAGCGAACACTGAAGCTTTCTTT. Amino acids: CASSVVPAANTEAFF.

CDR3 sequence (DNA): TGTGCCAGCAGGGGACAGGGAGGTGCAGGGGCCAACGTCCTGACTTTC. Protein: CASRGQGGAGANVLTF. V and J are TRBV28 and TRBJ2-6; 9 bases match TRBD1. The CDR3 consists of 16 residues. Trimming took 6 bases from V and 4 from J; bases not matched to a gene: 7. CDR1 MDHEN and CDR2 SYDVKM come from the germline V gene.

This clone was recorded once. V usage is TRBV10-3 and J usage is TRBJ2-5; D is perhaps TRBD2 (5 bases). The V end lost 6 bases, the J end lost 5 bases, and 16 bases lay between the germline ends. Germline V gives CDR1 ENHRY, CDR2 SYGVKD. The CDR3 consists of 14 residues. The CDR3 bases are TGTGCCATCAGCTCCAGCGGTGCTAGTGAGACCCAGTACTTC. Protein sequence: CAISSSGASETQYF.

This clone was counted only a few times. The chain has TRBV4-1 and TRBJ1-4; no reliable D call. V was cut by 0 bases and J by 14 bases, with 16 bases left in between. The germline V gene has CDR1 MGHRA and CDR2 YSYEKL. The CDR3 has 14 residues. CDR3 residues: CASSQEGPEKRLFF. DNA of the CDR3: TGCGCCAGCAGCCAAGAAGGGCCGGAGAAACGGCTGTTTTTT.

V and J are TRBV27 and TRBJ1-6, with 9 bases fitting TRBD1. CDR1 and CDR2 (germline): MNHEY, SMNVEV (reference sequence). V lost 0 bases, J lost 8 bases, and 2 bases stayed unmatched. This CDR3 comprises 15 residues. CDR3 in amino acids: CASSLSGTGYSPLHF. CDR3 bases: TGTGCCAGCAGTTTATCCGGGACAGGGTATTCACCCCTCCACTTT.